The sequence of this TCR beta chain was determined in a study of Ad26.COV2.S vaccination and SARS-CoV-2 variants. Across the study: The authors gave Ad26.COV2.S intramuscularly, either once or twice 56 days apart.

Assay: immunoSEQ multiplex PCR; the TCRdb copy retains only in-frame clones and omits some. The sample shows roughly 420,000 clones, approximately 89% of them seen only once. Noted treatment: about 20 received Ad26.COV2.S at low or high dose, single or two shots; five or six received placebo; per-sample allocation not given. Samples came from day 63 after the first vaccine or placebo injection. What was given as vaccine was an Ad26 vector encoding Wuhan-strain SARS-CoV-2 spike. Germline-derived CDR1 and CDR2 are MNHEY and SVGAGI. This CDR3 contains 13 residues. The V gene lost 4 bases and the J gene lost 7 bases, with 12 bases spanning the gap.

The clonotype comes from a person aged 18-65 years who received the Ad26.COV2.S COVID-19 vaccine or a placebo. The sequencing here drew on peripheral blood, taken in a trial of Ad26.COV2.S vaccine versus placebo. This chain uses TRBV6-5 with TRBJ2-3, with D perhaps matching TRBD1 (6 bases). The CDR3 reads CASSFSQGYTQYF. The CDR3 DNA reads TGTGCCAGCAGTTTTTCCCAGGGGTATACGCAGTATTTT.